Listed here are 29 T cell receptor beta chains from one sample, sequenced in a study of blood T cells in healthy people across ages. PCR was performed a second time for roughly 7 to 11 cycles using a sample-barcoded 5' primer and a J-beta primer mix. TCRdb re-called the 5' RACE reads through MiXCR, storing one row per CDR3 protein. The table records approximately 360,000 distinct CDR3 sequences, roughly half of them present only once. The sample taken for sequencing was blood. The receptors were sampled from a man aged 60 to 75 in good health.

This clonotype has a handful of counts. The J gene is TRBJ2-4, the V gene TRBV20-1, with D unresolved. V lost 6 bases and J lost 6, with 9 bases in between. Germline-derived CDR1 and CDR2 are DFQATT and SNEGSKA (reference sequence). The CDR3 loop spans 11 amino acids. The CDR3 protein is CSARQVNIQYF. For the CDR3, the DNA is TGCAGTGCCAGACAAGTAAACATTCAGTACTTC.

In its sample, this clonotype was seen many times. The chain carries TRBV5-1 and TRBJ2-7; 7 bases agree with TRBD1. Germline values: CDR1 SGHRS, CDR2 YFSETQ. V trimming: 4 bases; J trimming: 5 bases; junction bases outside the gene matches: 6. The CDR3 contains 13 residues. Here the CDR3 reads CASSPTGTDEQYF. As DNA, the CDR3 is TGCGCCAGCAGCCCGACCGGGACAGACGAGCAGTACTTC.

This clonotype was picked up a small number of times. This sequence joins TRBV7-2 and TRBJ2-7, with D possibly being TRBD2 (6 bases). Germline V lookup: CDR1 SGHTA, CDR2 FQGNSA. This CDR3 region has 16 residues. V was cut by 1 base and J by 1 base, with 14 bases left in between. Written as DNA, the CDR3 is TGTGCCAGCAGCTTAGGCTCCACTAGCAGATCCTACGAGCAGTACTTC. Protein sequence: CASSLGSTSRSYEQYF.

The chain carries TRBV7-3 and TRBJ2-7; 7 bases fit TRBD1. The germline V gene encodes CDR1 SGHTA and CDR2 FQGTGA. V lost 2 bases to trimming and J lost 2 bases; unmatched junction nucleotides: 6. The CDR3 loop spans 15 amino acids. DNA for the CDR3: TGTGCCAGCAGCTTAGACAGGGCGCCCCCCTACGAGCAGTACTTC. Amino acid sequence: CASSLDRAPPYEQYF.

This clonotype was counted at least ten times. The V call is TRBV6-5, the J call TRBJ1-2; D is possibly TRBD1 (5 bases). The CDR3 totals 15 residues. Trimming took 0 bases from V and 4 from J, leaving 12 bases between them. The V gene's germline CDR1 is MNHEY and CDR2 SVGAGI. CDR3 nucleotide sequence: TGTGCCAGCAGTTACTCGGGACCGACCTCCTATGGCTACACCTTC. It specifies CASSYSGPTSYGYTF.

This rearrangement joins TRBV27 to TRBJ2-1; the D gene is possibly TRBD2 (7 bases). The CDR3 is 14 residues long. V lost 5 bases and J lost 7, with 15 bases in between. The germline V gene has CDR1 MNHEY and CDR2 SMNVEV (reference sequence). The CDR3 here is CASSLPEGGNEQFF. The CDR3 bases are TGTGCCAGCAGTCTCCCAGAGGGGGGGAATGAGCAGTTCTTC.

The V call is TRBV11-3, the J call TRBJ2-5, with 11 bases matching TRBD2. The CDR3 sequence is 15 residues long. V dropped 5 bases and J dropped 11; count of bases not matched to a gene: 13. Germline loops: CDR1 SGHNT, CDR2 YENEEA. The CDR3 nucleotides read TGTGCCAGCAGCCCGACTAGCGGGGACTACAATGAGCAGTACTTC. Translation: CASSPTSGDYNEQYF.

V usage is TRBV5-6 and J usage is TRBJ1-2, with TRBD1 as a possible D gene (5 bases). V was clipped by 4 bases and J by 7 bases, with 23 bases between them. Germline V lookup: CDR1 SGHDT, CDR2 YYEEEE. CDR3 size: 16 residues. The CDR3 DNA is TGTGCCAGCAGCCTAACCGGGGCAGGGACCAGCGGTGGCTACACCTTC. Protein sequence: CASSLTGAGTSGGYTF.

In the case of this clonotype: A clone one base away is much larger, so this may be a read error. The chain joins TRBV7-3 to TRBJ1-1, with unresolved D. The ends were cut back, 2 bases at V and 3 bases at J, with 10 bases in the middle. The CDR3 covers 14 residues. The germline gives CDR1 SGHTA, CDR2 FQGTGA. This CDR3 is CASSLGRPHTEAFF. Here the CDR3 DNA reads TGTGCCAGCAGCTTAGGACGACCTCACACTGAAGCTTTCTTT.

This clonotype was observed a single time. A much larger clone is a single base away; this may be a read error. V gene TRBV6-2 or TRBV6-3 combines with J gene TRBJ1-1; D uncertain. Germline V CDR1 and CDR2: MNHEY, SVGEGT. The CDR3 has 13 residues. The CDR3 loop is CTTASRPRSEAFF. Here the CDR3 DNA reads TGTACCACCGCGTCCAGGCCGCGCAGTGAAGCTTTCTTT.

The genes are TRBV12-3 or TRBV12-4 and TRBJ1-5; 8 nucleotides match TRBD1. The CDR3 contains 14 residues. Trimming took 7 bases from V and 7 from J; bases not matched to a gene: 9. The CDR3 here is CASNPRTGRQPQHF. The CDR3 DNA sequence: TGTGCCAGCAATCCCCGGACAGGGCGCCAGCCCCAGCATTTT.

This clonotype was picked up a small number of times. The chain couples TRBV5-1 to TRBJ2-5; unclear D gene. The CDR3 contains 12 residues. CDR1 SGHRS and CDR2 YFSETQ come from the germline V gene. Trimming took 0 bases from V and 10 from J, leaving 10 bases between them. CDR3 sequence reads: CASSLEGRDQYF. The CDR3 bases are TGCGCCAGCAGCTTGGAGGGAAGGGACCAGTACTTC. Full variable domain (remainder filled in from reference TRBV5-1 and TRBJ2-5): KAGVTQTPRYLIKTRGQQVTLSCSPISGHRSVSWYQQTPGQGLQFLFEYFSETQRNKGNFPGRFSGRQFSNSRSEMNVSTLELGDSALYLCASSLEGRDQYFGPGTRLLVL.

The V and J genes are TRBV10-3 and TRBJ2-2, with 9 bases aligning to TRBD1. V shed 10 bases and J 3 bases; nucleotides not matched to a gene: 15. CDR1 is ENHRY and CDR2 is SYGVKD in the germline V gene. The CDR3 runs to 17 residues. This CDR3 reads CATSRFPRQGDTGELFF. The CDR3 DNA is TGTGCCACCTCACGATTTCCAAGACAGGGGGACACCGGGGAGCTGTTTTTT.

CDR3 amino acids: CASRPWDRTYYGYTF. The CDR3 nucleotides are TGCGCCAGCAGACCTTGGGACAGGACTTACTATGGCTACACCTTC. The genes are TRBV5-1 and TRBJ1-2; 8 bases are a match to TRBD1. Germline V gene sequence: CDR1 SGHRS, CDR2 YFSETQ. The CDR3 totals 15 residues. V lost 5 bases, J lost 3 bases, and 9 bases stayed unmatched.

The chain uses TRBV3-1 and TRBJ2-1; D remains ambiguous. The CDR3 contains 13 residues. Trimming shortened V by 2 bases and J by 5 bases, and 7 bases separated the two germline ends. Germline lookup yields CDR1 LGHDT and CDR2 YNNKEL (reference sequence). The CDR3 sequence: CASSQHNNNEQFF. The CDR3 nucleotides read TGTGCCAGCAGCCAACACAACAACAATGAGCAGTTCTTC.

This clonotype turned up a few times. This chain links TRBV4-2 with TRBJ2-6; tentatively, D is TRBD1 (6 bases). Germline V lookup: CDR1 LGHNA, CDR2 YNFKEQ. V was trimmed by 1 base and J by 4 bases, leaving 14 bases between them. The CDR3 sequence is 17 residues long. CDR3 protein: CASSQARDISGANVLTF. The CDR3 nucleotides are TGTGCCAGCAGCCAAGCACGGGACATCTCGGGGGCCAACGTCCTGACTTTC.

CDR3 sequence: CATSRGVTDTQYF. The DNA of the CDR3 is TGTGCCACCAGCAGAGGTGTTACAGATACGCAGTATTTT. The chain has TRBV15 and TRBJ2-3; unclear D gene. CDR3 length: 13 residues. V gave up 1 base and J gave up 3 bases, with 5 bases separating them. CDR1 is LNHNV and CDR2 is YYDKDF in the germline V gene (reference sequence).

This clonotype was seen at least ten times. The gene calls are TRBV7-2 and TRBJ2-5; D gene ambiguous. Germline V gives CDR1 SGHTA, CDR2 FQGNSA. Trimming cost V 0 bases and J 4 bases, with 9 bases left between them. This CDR3 comprises 14 residues. The CDR3 nucleotides are TGTGCCAGCAGCTTAGCTAGCCCGCGAGAGACCCAGTACTTC. Protein: CASSLASPRETQYF.

This clonotype was seen repeatedly, ten times or more. The CDR3 loop reads CSVYSGLGGETQYF. The CDR3 nucleotides read TGCAGCGTTTATTCGGGCCTCGGCGGAGAGACCCAGTACTTC. The rearrangement uses TRBV29-1 and TRBJ2-5; D not resolved. The length of the CDR3 is 14 residues. CDR1 and CDR2 from the germline V gene are SQVTM and ANQGSEA. Trimming shortened V by 5 bases and J by 4 bases, and 17 bases separated the two germline ends.

This clonotype occurred a few times. V and J are TRBV6-2 or TRBV6-3 and TRBJ2-7, with D perhaps matching TRBD1 or TRBD2 (5 bases each). Germline values: CDR1 MNHEY, CDR2 SVGEGT. Trimming took off 2 bases at V and 5 bases at J, with 16 bases between the two ends. This CDR3 spans 15 amino acids. For the CDR3, the DNA is TGTGCCAGCAGTTACCCCACGAGCAGAGGGGACGAGCAGTACTTC. This translates into CASSYPTSRGDEQYF.

V usage is TRBV27 and J usage is TRBJ2-1; perhaps TRBD2 as D (6 bases). The CDR3 runs to 16 residues. V dropped 2 bases and J dropped 1 base, with 12 bases sitting between them. CDR1 and CDR2 from the germline V gene are MNHEY and SMNVEV (reference sequence). CDR3 sequence: CASSLGAGRSYNEQFF. The CDR3, as DNA: TGTGCCAGCAGTTTAGGAGCGGGTAGGTCCTACAATGAGCAGTTCTTC.

CDR3 nucleotide sequence: TGTGCCAGCAGTTTCCGCCTAAGCGGGAGCAGCACAGATACGCAGTATTTT. Its protein is CASSFRLSGSSTDTQYF. This chain joins TRBV27 and TRBJ2-3; TRBD2 agrees at 8 bases. CDR1 is MNHEY and CDR2 is SMNVEV in the germline V gene (reference sequence). The CDR3 totals 17 residues. V was clipped by 3 bases and J by 0 bases; unmatched bases: 8.

This clonotype was found many times. The chain recombines TRBV7-2 with TRBJ2-7; tentative D call: TRBD2 (7 bases). There are 15 residues in the CDR3. Germline V gives CDR1 SGHTA, CDR2 FQGNSA. The V gene lost 1 base and the J gene lost 6 bases, with 16 bases spanning the gap. CDR3 coding DNA: TGTGCCAGCAGCTTAGGCGGGGGCCAACTCCGCGAGCAGTACTTC. As protein: CASSLGGGQLREQYF.

This clonotype was seen a few times. V is TRBV30 and J is TRBJ2-3; D is unclear. V was shortened by 1 base and J by 4 bases, with 6 bases between the two germline ends. Per the germline V gene, CDR1 is GTSNPN and CDR2 is SVGIG (reference sequence). The CDR3 runs to 12 residues. The CDR3 spells CAWSEGADTQYF. The CDR3 coding sequence is TGTGCCTGGAGTGAAGGAGCAGATACGCAGTATTTT. Full variable domain (missing parts from reference TRBV30 and TRBJ2-3): SQTIHQWPATLVQPVGSPLSLECTVEGTSNPNLYWYRQAAGRGLQLLFYSVGIGQISSEVPQNLSASRPQDRQFILSSKKLLLSDSGFYLCAWSEGADTQYFGPGTRLTVL.

The V gene is TRBV20-1, the J gene TRBJ1-5; tentative D call: TRBD1 (5 bases). The length of the CDR3 is 16 residues. Germline loops: CDR1 DFQATT, CDR2 SNEGSKA (reference sequence). V shed 5 bases and J shed 7 bases, with 24 bases lying between them. The CDR3 loop reads CSAFGAEHLSGQPQHF. The CDR3 nucleotides are TGCAGTGCTTTCGGGGCAGAACACCTCTCAGGGCAGCCCCAGCATTTT.

The chain uses TRBV7-6 and TRBJ2-5, with TRBD2 matching 7 bases. The J call is uncertain, as TRBJ2-7 better fits the DNA end. Germline lookup yields CDR1 SGHVS and CDR2 FNYEAQ. CDR3 size: 13 residues. This chain's CDR3 is CASSLIGRYEQYF. The CDR3 coding sequence is TGTGCCAGCAGCTTAATCGGGAGGTACGAGCAGTACTTC.

This CDR3 is CASSERLGRRGNEQFF. In nucleotides, the CDR3 is TGTGCCAGCAGTGAACGTTTGGGCAGAAGGGGCAATGAGCAGTTCTTC. This chain joins TRBV28 and TRBJ2-1, with D possibly TRBD1 on 5 matching bases. V lost 5 bases and J lost 6, with 20 bases in between. The CDR3 has 16 residues. Germline V gene data show CDR1 as MDHEN and CDR2 as SYDVKM.

The V gene is TRBV28, the J gene TRBJ2-5; 7 nucleotides agree with TRBD1. Trimming cost V 4 bases and J 6 bases; bases outside gene matches: 8. The CDR3 consists of 14 residues. Germline assignment: CDR1 MDHEN and CDR2 SYDVKM. The CDR3 here is CASSYGTAQKTQYF. As DNA, the CDR3 is TGTGCCAGCAGTTACGGGACAGCTCAAAAGACCCAGTACTTC.

The rearrangement uses TRBV20-1 and TRBJ2-5, with D hard to call. Germline CDR1 DFQATT, CDR2 SNEGSKA (reference sequence). This CDR3 is 13 amino acids long. V shed 6 bases and J shed 4 bases, with 15 bases lying between them. The CDR3 is CSAVEDPRETQYF. In DNA, the CDR3 is TGCAGTGCCGTCGAGGACCCTCGAGAGACCCAGTACTTC.